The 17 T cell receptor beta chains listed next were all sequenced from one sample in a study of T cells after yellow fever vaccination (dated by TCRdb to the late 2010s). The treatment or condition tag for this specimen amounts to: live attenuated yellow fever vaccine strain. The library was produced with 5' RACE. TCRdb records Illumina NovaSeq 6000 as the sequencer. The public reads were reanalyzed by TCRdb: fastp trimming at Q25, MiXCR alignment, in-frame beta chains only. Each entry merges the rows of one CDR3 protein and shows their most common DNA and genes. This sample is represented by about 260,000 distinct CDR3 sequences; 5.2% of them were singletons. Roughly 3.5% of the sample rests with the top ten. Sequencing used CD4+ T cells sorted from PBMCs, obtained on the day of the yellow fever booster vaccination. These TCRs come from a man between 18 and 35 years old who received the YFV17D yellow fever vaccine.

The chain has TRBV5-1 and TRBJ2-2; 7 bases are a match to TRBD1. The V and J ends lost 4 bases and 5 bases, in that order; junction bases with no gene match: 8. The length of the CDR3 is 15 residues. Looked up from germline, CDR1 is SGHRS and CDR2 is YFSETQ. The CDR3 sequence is CASSLQGSITGELFF. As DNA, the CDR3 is TGCGCCAGCAGCCTACAGGGGTCGATTACCGGGGAGCTGTTTTTT.

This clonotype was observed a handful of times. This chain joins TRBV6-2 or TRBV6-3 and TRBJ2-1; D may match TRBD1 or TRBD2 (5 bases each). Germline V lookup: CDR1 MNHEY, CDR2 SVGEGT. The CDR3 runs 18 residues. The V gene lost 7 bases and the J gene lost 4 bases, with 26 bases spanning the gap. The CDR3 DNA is TGTGCCAGCAAGACAGTTAGCGATATTTGGGCGGTGTACAATGAGCAGTTCTTC. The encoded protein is CASKTVSDIWAVYNEQFF.

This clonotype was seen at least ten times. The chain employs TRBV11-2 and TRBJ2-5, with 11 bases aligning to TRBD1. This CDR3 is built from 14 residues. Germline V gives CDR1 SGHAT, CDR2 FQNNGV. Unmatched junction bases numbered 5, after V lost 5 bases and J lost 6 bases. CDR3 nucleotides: TGTGCCAGCAGCGCCGGGACAGGGGGACAGACCCAGTACTTC. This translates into CASSAGTGGQTQYF.

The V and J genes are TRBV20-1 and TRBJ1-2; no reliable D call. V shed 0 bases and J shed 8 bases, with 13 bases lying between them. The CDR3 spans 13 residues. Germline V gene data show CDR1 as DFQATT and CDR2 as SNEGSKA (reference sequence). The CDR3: CSARDPLARGYTF. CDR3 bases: TGCAGTGCTAGAGATCCGTTGGCCAGGGGCTACACCTTC.

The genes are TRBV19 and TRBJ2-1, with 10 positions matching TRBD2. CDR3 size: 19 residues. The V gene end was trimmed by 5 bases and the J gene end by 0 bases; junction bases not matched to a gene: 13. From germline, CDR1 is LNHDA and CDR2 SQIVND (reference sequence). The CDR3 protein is CASSRGWTSGSSSYNEQFF. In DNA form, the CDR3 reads TGTGCCAGTAGTCGAGGGTGGACTAGCGGCTCGAGCTCCTACAATGAGCAGTTCTTC.

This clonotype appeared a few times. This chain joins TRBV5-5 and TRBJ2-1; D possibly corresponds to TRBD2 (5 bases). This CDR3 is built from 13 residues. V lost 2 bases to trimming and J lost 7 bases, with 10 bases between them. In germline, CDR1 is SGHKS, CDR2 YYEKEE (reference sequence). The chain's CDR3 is CASSFQPGNEQFF. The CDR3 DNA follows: TGTGCCAGCAGCTTTCAGCCGGGGAATGAGCAGTTCTTC.

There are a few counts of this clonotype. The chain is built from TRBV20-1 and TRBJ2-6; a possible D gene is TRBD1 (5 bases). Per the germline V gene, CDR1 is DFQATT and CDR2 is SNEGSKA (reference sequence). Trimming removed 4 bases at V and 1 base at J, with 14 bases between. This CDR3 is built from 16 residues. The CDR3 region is CSATGFQGSGANVLTF. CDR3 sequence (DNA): TGCAGTGCTACAGGGTTTCAAGGGTCTGGGGCCAACGTCCTGACTTTC.

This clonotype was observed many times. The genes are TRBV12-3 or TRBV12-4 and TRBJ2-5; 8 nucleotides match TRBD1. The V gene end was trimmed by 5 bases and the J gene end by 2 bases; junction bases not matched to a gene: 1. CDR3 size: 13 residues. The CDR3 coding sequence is TGTGCCAGCAGTAACAGGGGGCAAGAGACCCAGTACTTC. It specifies CASSNRGQETQYF.

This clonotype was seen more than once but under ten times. CDR3 in DNA: TGCGCCAGCAGTCCCGGGACAGGGGGTCGCCAAGAGACCCAGTACTTC. Protein product: CASSPGTGGRQETQYF. The gene calls are TRBV5-1 and TRBJ2-5; 11 nucleotides agree with TRBD1. Germline V gene sequence: CDR1 SGHRS, CDR2 YFSETQ. Trimming took 5 bases from V and 1 from J; bases not matched to a gene: 7. There are 16 residues in the CDR3.

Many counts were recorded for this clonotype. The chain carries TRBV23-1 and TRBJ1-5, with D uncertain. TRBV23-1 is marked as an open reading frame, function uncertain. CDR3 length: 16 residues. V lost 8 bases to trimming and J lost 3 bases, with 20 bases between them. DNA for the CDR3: TGCGCCAGCCCCGGCAGCCTAGAAAACTACAATCAGCCCCAGCATTTT. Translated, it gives CASPGSLENYNQPQHF.

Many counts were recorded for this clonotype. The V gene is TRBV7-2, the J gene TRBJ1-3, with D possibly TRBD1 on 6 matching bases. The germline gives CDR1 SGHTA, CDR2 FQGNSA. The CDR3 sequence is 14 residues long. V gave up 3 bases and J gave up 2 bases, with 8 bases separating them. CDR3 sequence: CASSFDRTGNTIYF. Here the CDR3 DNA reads TGTGCCAGCAGCTTTGACAGGACTGGAAACACCATATATTTT.

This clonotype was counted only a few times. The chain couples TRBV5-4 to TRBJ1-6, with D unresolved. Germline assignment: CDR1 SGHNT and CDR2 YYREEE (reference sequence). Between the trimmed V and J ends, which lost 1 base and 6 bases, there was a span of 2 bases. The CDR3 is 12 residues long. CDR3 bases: TGTGCCAGCAGCTTGATTAATTCACCCCTCCACTTT. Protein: CASSLINSPLHF.

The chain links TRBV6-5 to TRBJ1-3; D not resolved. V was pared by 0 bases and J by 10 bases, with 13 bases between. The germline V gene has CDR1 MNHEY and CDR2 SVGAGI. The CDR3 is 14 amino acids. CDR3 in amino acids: CASSYSPAIPTIYF. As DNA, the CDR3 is TGTGCCAGCAGTTACTCTCCTGCCATCCCGACCATATATTTT.

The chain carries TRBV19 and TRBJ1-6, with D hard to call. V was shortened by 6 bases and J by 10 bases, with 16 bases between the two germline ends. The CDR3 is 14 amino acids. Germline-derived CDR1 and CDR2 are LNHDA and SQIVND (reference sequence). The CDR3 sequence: CASRKDLLGSPLHF. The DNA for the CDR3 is TGTGCCAGTAGGAAGGACCTACTAGGATCACCCCTCCACTTT.

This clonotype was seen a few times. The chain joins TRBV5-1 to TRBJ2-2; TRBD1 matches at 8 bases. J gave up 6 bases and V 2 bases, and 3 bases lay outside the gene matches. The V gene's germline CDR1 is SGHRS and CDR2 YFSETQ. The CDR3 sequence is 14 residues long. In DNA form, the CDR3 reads TGCGCCAGCAGCTTAACAGGGGGAGCCGGGGAGCTGTTTTTT. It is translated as CASSLTGGAGELFF.

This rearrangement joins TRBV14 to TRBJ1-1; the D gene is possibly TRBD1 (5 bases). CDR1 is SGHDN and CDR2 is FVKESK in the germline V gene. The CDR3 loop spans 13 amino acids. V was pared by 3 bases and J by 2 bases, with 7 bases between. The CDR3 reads CASSQGPNTEAFF. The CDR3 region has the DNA TGTGCCAGCAGCCAGGGGCCAAACACTGAAGCTTTCTTT.

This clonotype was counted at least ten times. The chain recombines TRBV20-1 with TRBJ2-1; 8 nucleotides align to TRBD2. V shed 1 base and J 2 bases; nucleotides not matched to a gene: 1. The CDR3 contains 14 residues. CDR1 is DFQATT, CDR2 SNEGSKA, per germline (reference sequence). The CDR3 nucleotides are TGCAGTGCTAGAGCGGGGGGGGCCTACAATGAGCAGTTCTTC. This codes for CSARAGGAYNEQFF.